The sequence of this T cell receptor beta chain was determined in a study of cytomegalovirus exposure and HLA in healthy donors. Amplification used 60 Vbeta primers and 13 Jbeta primers. Profiled with immunoSEQ multiplex PCR; TCRdb holds only in-frame clones, not every one. The table has 120,000 or so clones, 80% seen once; the top ten hold 8.8%. V shed 5 bases and J shed 0 bases, with 8 bases lying between them. This CDR3 region has 15 residues. The germline V gene has CDR1 SGHAT and CDR2 FQNNGV. This rearrangement joins TRBV11-2 to TRBJ2-6; D unclear. Source material: PBMCs. This clonotype was obtained from a female donor in good health and CMV-seropositive. CDR3 DNA: TGTGCCAGCAGCCGGGTGGGCTCTGGGGCCAACGTCCTGACTTTC. Protein sequence: CASSRVGSGANVLTF. Looking up the rest from reference TRBV11-2 and TRBJ2-6 gives the full variable domain: EAGVAQSPRYKIIEKRQSVAFWCNPISGHATLYWYQQILGQGPKLLIQFQNNGVVDDSQLPKDRFSAERLKGVDSTLKIQPAKLEDSAVYLCASSRVGSGANVLTFGAGSRLTVL.